These T cell receptor beta chains were read from a single sample in a study of CD8+ T cells in alopecia areata. Sequencing was performed with immunoSEQ multiplex PCR; in TCRdb, only in-frame clones are kept and a portion is missing. The sample lists about 42,000 clones, over 85% occurring once. Material: CD8+ T cells sorted from blood, obtained at week 24, from a patient treated with tofacitinib. These receptors were taken from a human donor with alopecia areata. The CDR3 runs from the conserved cysteine through the conserved F or W. D genes are given only for firm matches. Clone size is given for some rows only: seen once, a few or many times, or a class if the clone is expanded.

d_call: -; v_call: TRBV28; j_call: TRBJ2-7; clone_size: -; cdr3_nt: TGTGCCAGCAGGCGCGGGGCCCCCTACGAGCAGTACTTC; cdr3_aa: CASRRGAPYEQYF
d_call: -; v_call: TRBV4-3; j_call: TRBJ2-1; clone_size: -; cdr3_nt: TGCGCCAGTTCAGGGGGGGGCTCCTACAATGAGCAGTTCTTC; cdr3_aa: CASSGGGSYNEQFF
d_call: TRBD2; v_call: TRBV13; j_call: TRBJ2-1; clone_size: -; cdr3_nt: TGTGCCAGCAGCCCCCGACTAGCGGGGGGGCCGGGCGGTGAGCAGTTCTTC; cdr3_aa: CASSPRLAGGPGGEQFF
d_call: TRBD2; v_call: TRBV7-2; j_call: TRBJ2-1; clone_size: -; cdr3_nt: TGTGCCAGCAGTGTACTAGCGGGGTTCTACAATGAGCAGTTCTTC; cdr3_aa: CASSVLAGFYNEQFF
d_call: TRBD1; v_call: TRBV18; j_call: TRBJ2-7; clone_size: once; cdr3_nt: TGTGCCAGCTCACCCTCGCAGGGGGCTACCTACGAGCAGTACTTC; cdr3_aa: CASSPSQGATYEQYF
d_call: -; v_call: TRBV27; j_call: TRBJ2-5; clone_size: once; cdr3_nt: TGTGCCAGCAGCCCGAGGGGGGTGCGAATGGCCCAGTACTTC; cdr3_aa: CASSPRGVRMAQYF
d_call: -; v_call: TRBV30; j_call: TRBJ1-1; clone_size: -; cdr3_nt: TGTGCCTGGAAAGTGGGAGGCGAGCGAAGTGGAGCTTTCTTT; cdr3_aa: CAWKVGGERSGAFF
d_call: -; v_call: TRBV28; j_call: TRBJ2-5; clone_size: -; cdr3_nt: TGTGCCAGCAGTCACACCACTAGGGGGGAGTACCAAGAGACCCAGTACTTC; cdr3_aa: CASSHTTRGEYQETQYF
d_call: -; v_call: TRBV18; j_call: TRBJ2-7; clone_size: -; cdr3_nt: TGTGCCAGCCGATCAGGGGGAGGTGCCTACGAGCAGTACTTC; cdr3_aa: CASRSGGGAYEQYF
d_call: -; v_call: TRBV28; j_call: TRBJ2-2; clone_size: -; cdr3_nt: TGTGCCAGCAGTTCGGTCCTCGGGGAGCTGTTTTTT; cdr3_aa: CASSSVLGELFF
d_call: -; v_call: TRBV27; j_call: TRBJ2-1; clone_size: -; cdr3_nt: TGTGCCAGCAGTCACCGGTTGGACGGGCAGTTCTTC; cdr3_aa: CASSHRLDGQFF
d_call: TRBD2; v_call: TRBV4-2; j_call: TRBJ2-2; clone_size: -; cdr3_nt: TGTGCCAGCAGCCACGCCTCTAGCGGGGGGGACGACACCGGGGAGCTGTTTTTT; cdr3_aa: CASSHASSGGDDTGELFF
d_call: TRBD2; v_call: TRBV10-3; j_call: TRBJ2-7; clone_size: -; cdr3_nt: TGTGCCATCAGTGGGACTAGCGGGGCGAGAACCTACGAGCAGTACTTC; cdr3_aa: CAISGTSGARTYEQYF
d_call: TRBD1; v_call: TRBV7-7; j_call: TRBJ1-2; clone_size: -; cdr3_nt: TGTGCTAGCAGCTTAGTACTGCGAGGGGGCGGTGGCTACACCTTC; cdr3_aa: CASSLVLRGGGGYTF
d_call: -; v_call: TRBV7-9; j_call: TRBJ2-1; clone_size: once; cdr3_nt: TGTGCCAGCAGCTTATTTGAGCAGTTCTTC; cdr3_aa: CASSLFEQFF
d_call: -; v_call: TRBV5-6; j_call: TRBJ2-4; clone_size: -; cdr3_nt: TGTGCCAGCAGCTTGGGTGTCCAGGGAGCCAAAAACATTCAGTACTTC; cdr3_aa: CASSLGVQGAKNIQYF
d_call: TRBD1; v_call: TRBV9; j_call: TRBJ2-7; clone_size: -; cdr3_nt: TGTGCCAGCAGCCTAGGACAGGGTGCGTACGAGCAGTACTTC; cdr3_aa: CASSLGQGAYEQYF
d_call: -; v_call: TRBV2; j_call: TRBJ1-5; clone_size: -; cdr3_nt: TGTGCCAGCAGTGAAGGAGGGGGTAGCAATCAGCCCCAGCATTTT; cdr3_aa: CASSEGGGSNQPQHF
d_call: -; v_call: TRBV7-9; j_call: TRBJ1-2; clone_size: -; cdr3_nt: TGTGCCAGCAGCCCCGGACAGATATATGGCTACACCTTC; cdr3_aa: CASSPGQIYGYTF
d_call: TRBD2; v_call: TRBV7-9; j_call: TRBJ2-1; clone_size: -; cdr3_nt: TGTGCCAGCAGCTTAGCTGGGGGGGACCGTTACAATGAGCAGTTCTTC; cdr3_aa: CASSLAGGDRYNEQFF
d_call: TRBD1; v_call: TRBV6-1; j_call: TRBJ2-5; clone_size: -; cdr3_nt: TGTGCCACCTCGGACAGGGGGGAAAAAGAGACCCAGTACTTC; cdr3_aa: CATSDRGEKETQYF
d_call: TRBD1; v_call: TRBV6-1; j_call: TRBJ2-7; clone_size: -; cdr3_nt: TGTGCCAGCGATGGACAGGCCTCCTACGAGCAGTACTTC; cdr3_aa: CASDGQASYEQYF
d_call: -; v_call: TRBV29-1; j_call: TRBJ2-6; clone_size: -; cdr3_nt: TGCAGCGTTGAAGAAGGGACTGGGGCCAACGTCCTGACTTTC; cdr3_aa: CSVEEGTGANVLTF
d_call: -; v_call: TRBV5-6; j_call: TRBJ2-3; clone_size: -; cdr3_nt: TGTGCCAGCACGGATGACCCTAGCACAGATACGCAGTATTTT; cdr3_aa: CASTDDPSTDTQYF
d_call: -; v_call: TRBV27; j_call: TRBJ2-7; clone_size: once; cdr3_nt: TGTGCCAGCAGTTTAATTGGAGTGAACGAGCAGTACTTC; cdr3_aa: CASSLIGVNEQYF
d_call: -; v_call: TRBV5-6; j_call: TRBJ2-1; clone_size: -; cdr3_nt: TGTGCCAGCAGCTGGACCCGGGACATCCTAAGGGAGAGTTACAATGAGCAGTTCTTC; cdr3_aa: CASSWTRDILRESYNEQFF
d_call: TRBD1; v_call: TRBV11-3; j_call: TRBJ2-1; clone_size: -; cdr3_nt: TGTGCCAGCGCCCTCACCGGGACAGGGGGATTCAATGAGCAGTTCTTC; cdr3_aa: CASALTGTGGFNEQFF
d_call: -; v_call: TRBV25-1; j_call: TRBJ1-1; clone_size: -; cdr3_nt: TGTGCCAGCAAGTGGAGTCCTGAAGCTTTCTTT; cdr3_aa: CASKWSPEAFF
d_call: TRBD2; v_call: TRBV9; j_call: TRBJ2-1; clone_size: -; cdr3_nt: TGTGCCAGCAGCGTAGCGCTAGCGGGGGGGAGCTCCTACAATGAGCAGTTCTTC; cdr3_aa: CASSVALAGGSSYNEQFF
d_call: TRBD1; v_call: TRBV5-1; j_call: TRBJ2-7; clone_size: -; cdr3_nt: TGCGCCAGCAGATTAGACAGGGAGTCGTACGAGCAGTACTTC; cdr3_aa: CASRLDRESYEQYF
d_call: TRBD2; v_call: TRBV27; j_call: TRBJ2-3; clone_size: -; cdr3_nt: TGTGCCAGCAGCCTCCTGGTTGCGGGGGGGCCAGATACGCAGTATTTT; cdr3_aa: CASSLLVAGGPDTQYF
d_call: -; v_call: TRBV27; j_call: TRBJ1-5; clone_size: -; cdr3_nt: TGTGCCAGCAGTATAGGGTCTAGCACAGATACGCAGCATTTT; cdr3_aa: CASSIGSSTDTQHF
d_call: -; v_call: TRBV6-5; j_call: TRBJ2-2; clone_size: -; cdr3_nt: TGTGCCAGCAGGAGCACCGGGGAGCTGTTTTTT; cdr3_aa: CASRSTGELFF
d_call: TRBD2; v_call: TRBV13; j_call: TRBJ2-3; clone_size: once; cdr3_nt: TGTGCCAGCAGCTTGACTAGCGGGGAGGCAGATACGCAGTATTTT; cdr3_aa: CASSLTSGEADTQYF
d_call: -; v_call: TRBV30; j_call: TRBJ2-7; clone_size: -; cdr3_nt: TGTGCCTGGAGTGCCCCGGGAGAGTGGAACGAGCAGTACTTC; cdr3_aa: CAWSAPGEWNEQYF
d_call: -; v_call: TRBV15; j_call: TRBJ2-7; clone_size: once; cdr3_nt: TGTGCCACCTCAATAGGCTCCTACGAGCAGTACTTC; cdr3_aa: CATSIGSYEQYF
d_call: -; v_call: TRBV7-6; j_call: TRBJ2-7; clone_size: -; cdr3_nt: TGTGCCAGCAGCTCTCGACCAGCCTACGAGCAGTACTTC; cdr3_aa: CASSSRPAYEQYF
d_call: -; v_call: TRBV27; j_call: TRBJ2-3; clone_size: -; cdr3_nt: TGTGCCAGCAGTTCGGGGGTGACTAGCACAGATACGCAGTATTTT; cdr3_aa: CASSSGVTSTDTQYF
d_call: TRBD1; v_call: TRBV7-9; j_call: TRBJ2-7; clone_size: -; cdr3_nt: TGTGCCAGCAGCCCGACAGGGTCCTACGAGCAGTACTTC; cdr3_aa: CASSPTGSYEQYF
d_call: -; v_call: TRBV6-4; j_call: TRBJ2-3; clone_size: -; cdr3_nt: TGTGCCAGCAGTGACGCCAGCACCGATACGCAGTATTTT; cdr3_aa: CASSDASTDTQYF